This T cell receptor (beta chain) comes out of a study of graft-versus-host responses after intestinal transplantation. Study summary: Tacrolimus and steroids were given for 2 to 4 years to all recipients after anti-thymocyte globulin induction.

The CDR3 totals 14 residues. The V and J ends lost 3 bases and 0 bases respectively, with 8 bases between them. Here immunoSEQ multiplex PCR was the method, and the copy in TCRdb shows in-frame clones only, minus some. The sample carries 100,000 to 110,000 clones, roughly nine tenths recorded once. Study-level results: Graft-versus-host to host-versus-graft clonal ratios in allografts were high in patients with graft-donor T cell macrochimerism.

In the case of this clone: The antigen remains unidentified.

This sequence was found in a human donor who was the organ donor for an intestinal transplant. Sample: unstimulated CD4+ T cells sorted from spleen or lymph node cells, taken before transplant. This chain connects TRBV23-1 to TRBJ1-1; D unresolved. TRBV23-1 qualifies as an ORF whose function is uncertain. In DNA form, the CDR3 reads TGCGCCAGCAGTCACGCTACCATGAACACTGAAGCTTTCTTT. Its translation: CASSHATMNTEAFF.